The clone carrying this T cell receptor beta chain appeared many times. Its antigen is unidentified. The data are from a study of blood T cells in healthy people across ages. CDR1 ENHRY and CDR2 SYGVKD come from the germline V gene. CDR3 size: 12 residues. J was trimmed by 1 base and V by 9 bases; bases with no gene match: 1. The use of a sample-barcoded 5' primer and a J-beta primer mix characterized a second PCR of roughly 7 to 12 cycles. One entry per CDR3 protein results from TCRdb running MiXCR on the 5' RACE reads. Of around 1,100,000 distinct CDR3 sequences in the sample, 30% to 40% were seen once. Broader study findings: Estimated diversity, derived from one million T cells, was regarded as an underestimate.

Each sample yielded at least 6 million isolated PBMCs. Each sample yielded at least 6 micrograms of PBMC total RNA. The J gene is TRBJ2-3, the V gene TRBV10-3; the match to TRBD2 covers 7 bases. The sequence came from a man aged 18 to 30 in good health. The sample consisted of blood. Here the CDR3 reads CAIGGGTDTQYF. As DNA, the CDR3 is TGTGCCATTGGGGGGGGCACAGATACGCAGTATTTT.